This T cell receptor beta chain appears in the sequencing data of a study of blood T cell repertoires in COVID-19. Study overall: Collection of acute and convalescent COVID-19 samples took place in the United States, Italy and Spain. T cells, B-cell-depleted T cells, or PBMCs supplied cDNA or gDNA.

In the authors' methods: Amplification from reference gene primers served as the basis for estimated nucleated cell counts. The protocol was immunoSEQ multiplex PCR, while the TCRdb copy is restricted to in-frame clones and leaves out a portion. Clone size and V and J calls were adopted from that table, with D and trimming inferred from the DNA. The data hold about 120,000 clones, with approximately 87% observed a single time. The CDR3 is 16 residues long. J gave up 4 bases and V 6 bases, and 8 bases lay outside the gene matches. Germline V gene lookup returns CDR1 KGHDR and CDR2 SFDVKD. This clone was picked up one time.

This clonotype was obtained from a man aged 65 to 85 who had recovered from COVID-19. Sequencing input: peripheral blood. V is TRBV24-1 and J is TRBJ2-5, with TRBD1 matching 12 bases. CDR3 nucleotide sequence: TGTGCCACCAGTCGATCCGGGACAGGGGGCGGAGAGACCCAGTACTTC. Translated: CATSRSGTGGGETQYF.